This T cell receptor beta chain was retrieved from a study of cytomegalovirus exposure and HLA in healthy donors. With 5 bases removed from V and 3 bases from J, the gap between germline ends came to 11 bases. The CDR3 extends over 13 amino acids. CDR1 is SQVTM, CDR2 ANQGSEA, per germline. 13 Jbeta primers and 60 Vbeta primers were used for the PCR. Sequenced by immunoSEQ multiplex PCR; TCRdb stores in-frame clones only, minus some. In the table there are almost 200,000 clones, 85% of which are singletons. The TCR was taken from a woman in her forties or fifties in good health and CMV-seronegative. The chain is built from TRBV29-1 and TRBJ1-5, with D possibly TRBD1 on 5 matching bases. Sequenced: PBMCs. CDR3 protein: CSVKWGVNQPQHF. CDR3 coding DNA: TGCAGCGTTAAATGGGGGGTCAATCAGCCCCAGCATTTT.